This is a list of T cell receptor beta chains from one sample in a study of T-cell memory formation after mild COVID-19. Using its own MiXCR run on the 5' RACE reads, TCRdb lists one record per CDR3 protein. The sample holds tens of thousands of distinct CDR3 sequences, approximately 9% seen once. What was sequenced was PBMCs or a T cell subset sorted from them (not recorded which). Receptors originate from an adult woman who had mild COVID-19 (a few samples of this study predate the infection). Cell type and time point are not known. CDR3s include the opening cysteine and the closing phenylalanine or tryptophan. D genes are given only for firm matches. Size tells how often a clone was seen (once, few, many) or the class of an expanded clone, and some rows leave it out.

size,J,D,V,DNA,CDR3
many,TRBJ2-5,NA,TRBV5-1,TGCGCCAGCGGGACGGGGGACTCCCAAGAGACCCAGTACTTC,CASGTGDSQETQYF
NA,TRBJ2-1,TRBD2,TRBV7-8,TGTGCCAGCAGCCCCCCGGGACTAGCGTTGAACAATGAGCAGTTCTTC,CASSPPGLALNNEQFF
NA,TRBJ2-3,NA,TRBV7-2,TGTGCCAGCAGCTTAGGACGGGCCACAGATACGCAGTATTTT,CASSLGRATDTQYF
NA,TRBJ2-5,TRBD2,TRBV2,TGTGCCGGGACGGGGGGTCAAGAGACCCAGTACTTC,CAGTGGQETQYF
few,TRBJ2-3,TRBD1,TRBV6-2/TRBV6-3,TGTGCCAGCAGTTACCAGGGGGCTCAAGCTGGCACAGATACGCAGTATTTT,CASSYQGAQAGTDTQYF
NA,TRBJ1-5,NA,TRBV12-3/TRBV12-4,TGTGCCAGCAGTCCCCGTGGGGGAGGACAGCCCCAGCATTTT,CASSPRGGGQPQHF
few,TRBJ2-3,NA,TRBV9,TGTGCCAGCAGCGTGGGGAGGCGAACAGATACGCAGTATTTT,CASSVGRRTDTQYF
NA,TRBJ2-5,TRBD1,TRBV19,TGTGCCAGTAGCAGGACAGGGGGCGAGACCCAGTACTTC,CASSRTGGETQYF
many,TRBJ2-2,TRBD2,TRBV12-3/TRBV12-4,TGTGCCAGCAGTCTGGGACTAGCGAACACCGGGGAGCTGTTTTTT,CASSLGLANTGELFF
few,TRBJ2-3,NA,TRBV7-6,TGTGCCAGCAGCTCCAGCGGGCGCCCTGGCACAGATACGCAGTATTTT,CASSSSGRPGTDTQYF
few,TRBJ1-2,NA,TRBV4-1,TGCGCCAGCAGCCCCACGCGCCAGGCAGGGCCTATCAATGGCTACACCTTC,CASSPTRQAGPINGYTF
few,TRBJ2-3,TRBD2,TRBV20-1,TGCAGTGCTAGGGCCCAGGCGGGAGGCTTGGCAGATACGCAGTATTTT,CSARAQAGGLADTQYF
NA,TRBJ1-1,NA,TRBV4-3,TGCGCCAGCAGCCAAGACGCCCCTTCAGGGCGAACTGAAGCTTTCTTT,CASSQDAPSGRTEAFF
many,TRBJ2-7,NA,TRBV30,TGTGCCTGGACCTCAAAGGTGACCTACGAGCAGTACTTC,CAWTSKVTYEQYF
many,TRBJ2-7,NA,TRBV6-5,TGTGCCAGCGGACAGATTAGCTCCTACGAGCAGTACTTC,CASGQISSYEQYF
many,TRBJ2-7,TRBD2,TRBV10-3,TGTGCCATCCCACTAGCGGGAGTCCGCGAGCAGTACTTC,CAIPLAGVREQYF
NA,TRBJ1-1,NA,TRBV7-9,TGTGCCAGCAGCTTCGTGAGGAACACTGAAGCTTTCTTT,CASSFVRNTEAFF
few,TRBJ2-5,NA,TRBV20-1,TGCAGTGCTAGAATTGGCGGGGAAGAGACCCAGTACTTC,CSARIGGEETQYF
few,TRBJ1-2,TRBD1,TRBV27,TGTGCCAGCAGTTGGGACAGAACATATGGCTACACCTTC,CASSWDRTYGYTF
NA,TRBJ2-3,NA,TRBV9,TGTGCCAGCAGCCCAACCGGGACCACGAGGCTCCATACGCAGTATTTT,CASSPTGTTRLHTQYF
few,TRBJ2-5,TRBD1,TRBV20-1,TGCAGTGCTGCCGGGCGGATGGGACAGGGGCCAGGAGAGACCCAGTACTTC,CSAAGRMGQGPGETQYF
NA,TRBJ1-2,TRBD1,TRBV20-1,TGCAGTGCCTCCCCTCCGGGACAGGGGGCTAACTATGGCTACACCTTC,CSASPPGQGANYGYTF
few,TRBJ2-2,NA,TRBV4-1,TGCGCCAGCAGCCAAGATACGTGGGGCAACACCGGGGAGCTGTTTTTT,CASSQDTWGNTGELFF
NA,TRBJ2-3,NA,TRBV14,TGTGCCAGCAGCCAAGCCGCGGGCAGCACAGATACGCAGTATTTT,CASSQAAGSTDTQYF
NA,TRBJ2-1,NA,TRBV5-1,TGCGCCAGCAGATTGGTAGGGGACAATGAGCAGTTCTTC,CASRLVGDNEQFF
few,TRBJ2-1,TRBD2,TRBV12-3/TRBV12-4,TGTGCCAGCAGTCCTAATAGCGGGGGGGCCGTGAAGGAGCAGTTCTTC,CASSPNSGGAVKEQFF
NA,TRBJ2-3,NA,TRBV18,TGTGCCAGCTCACCAGGGTTACGCACAGATACGCAGTATTTT,CASSPGLRTDTQYF
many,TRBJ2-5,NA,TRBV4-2,TGTGCCAGCAGAACCGAAGAGACCCAGTACTTC,CASRTEETQYF
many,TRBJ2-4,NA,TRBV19,TGTGCCAGTAGTATGTGGGGCAGTCAAGCCAAAAACATTCAGTACTTC,CASSMWGSQAKNIQYF
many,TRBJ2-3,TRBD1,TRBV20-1,TGCAGTGCCGGGACAGCTAGCACAGATACGCAGTATTTT,CSAGTASTDTQYF
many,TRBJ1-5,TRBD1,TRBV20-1,TGCAGTGCTAGAGATCGGGACAGGGGCTCGATTTTTGGCAATCAGCCCCAGCATTTT,CSARDRDRGSIFGNQPQHF
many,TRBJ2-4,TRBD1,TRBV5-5,TGTGCCAGCAGCTCCGACAGGGTTGGAAACATTCAGTACTTC,CASSSDRVGNIQYF
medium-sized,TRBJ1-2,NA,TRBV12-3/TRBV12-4,TGTGCCAGCAGTTTAGCAGGGAACTATGGCTACACCTTC,CASSLAGNYGYTF
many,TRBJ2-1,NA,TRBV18,TGTGCCAGCTCACCATTGGCGCTGCCAAGCTCCTACAATGAGCAGTTCTTC,CASSPLALPSSYNEQFF
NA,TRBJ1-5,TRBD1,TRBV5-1,TGCGCCAGCAGCGAATCCGGGACAGGGGTTAATCAGCCCCAGCATTTT,CASSESGTGVNQPQHF
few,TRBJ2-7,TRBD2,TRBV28,TGTGCCAGCAGCGCCGGGACTAGCGGGAGGGGAGAGCAGTACTTC,CASSAGTSGRGEQYF
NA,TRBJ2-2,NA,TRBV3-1,TGTGCCAGCAGCCAAGATCAAACTCTTCTCGGGGAGCTGTTTTTT,CASSQDQTLLGELFF
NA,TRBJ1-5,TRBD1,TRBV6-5,TGTGCCAGCAGTTACTCGCGACAGGGGAATCAGCCCCAGCATTTT,CASSYSRQGNQPQHF
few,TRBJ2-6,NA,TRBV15,TGTGCCACCAGCAGTCGCTCCGGCTCTGGGGCCAACGTCCTGACTTTC,CATSSRSGSGANVLTF
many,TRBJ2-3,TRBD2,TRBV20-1,TGCAGTGCTAGTGGCACTAGCGGGCCAGATACGCAGTATTTT,CSASGTSGPDTQYF
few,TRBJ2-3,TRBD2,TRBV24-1,TGTGCCACCAGTGATCCTAATGGGGTAGCGGGGATCCTCACAGATACGCAGTATTTT,CATSDPNGVAGILTDTQYF
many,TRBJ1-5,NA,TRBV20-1,TGCAGTGCTAACACCCCCAGAACTAGCAATCAGCCCCAGCATTTT,CSANTPRTSNQPQHF
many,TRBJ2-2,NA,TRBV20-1,TGCAGTGCTACCGGGGGTCCCAACACCGGGGAGCTGTTTTTT,CSATGGPNTGELFF
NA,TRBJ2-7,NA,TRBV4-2,TGTGCCAGCAGCCAAGATAAGGGCCCCTACGAGCAGTACTTC,CASSQDKGPYEQYF
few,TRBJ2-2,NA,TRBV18,TGTGCCAGCTCACCACAGACGGACTCCACCGGGGAGCTGTTTTTT,CASSPQTDSTGELFF
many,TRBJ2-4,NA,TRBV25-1,TGTGCCAGCAGTCCCGGCCGAGCCAAAAACATTCAGTACTTC,CASSPGRAKNIQYF
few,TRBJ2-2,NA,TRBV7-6,TGTGCCAGCAGCTCGATTAGGGGGGACGCACAGAACACCGGGGAGCTGTTTTTT,CASSSIRGDAQNTGELFF
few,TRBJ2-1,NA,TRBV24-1,TGTGCCACCAGTGACTACCAATCAGCCTCCTACAATGAGCAGTTCTTC,CATSDYQSASYNEQFF
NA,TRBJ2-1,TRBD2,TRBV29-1,TGCAGTTTTCTTGGGACTAGCGGGAGACCCAATGAGCAGTTCTTC,CSFLGTSGRPNEQFF
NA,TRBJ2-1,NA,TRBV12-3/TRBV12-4,TGTGCCAGCAGTTTGGGGTTAGGGGGTGAGCAGTTCTTC,CASSLGLGGEQFF
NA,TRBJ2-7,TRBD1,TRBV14,TGTGCCAGCAGCCACCTAGACAGGGCGCTCTCCTACGAGCAGTACTTC,CASSHLDRALSYEQYF
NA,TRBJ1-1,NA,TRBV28,TGTGCCAGCAGTTTCTGGGGGTTGAACACTGAAGCTTTCTTT,CASSFWGLNTEAFF
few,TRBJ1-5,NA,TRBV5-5,TGTGCCAGCAGCTTGGGGCAGAATAGCAATCAGCCCCAGCATTTT,CASSLGQNSNQPQHF